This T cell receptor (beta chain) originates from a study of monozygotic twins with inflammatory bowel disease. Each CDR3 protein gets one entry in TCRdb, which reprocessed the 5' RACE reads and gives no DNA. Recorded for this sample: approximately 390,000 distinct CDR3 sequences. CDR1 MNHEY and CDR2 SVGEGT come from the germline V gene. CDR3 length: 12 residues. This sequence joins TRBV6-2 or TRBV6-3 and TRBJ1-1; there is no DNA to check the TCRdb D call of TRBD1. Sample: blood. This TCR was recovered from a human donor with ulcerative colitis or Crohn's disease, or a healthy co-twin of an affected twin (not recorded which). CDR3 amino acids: CASDRAGTEAFF.